The source of this T cell receptor beta chain is a study of T cells in Graves' hyperthyroidism and ophthalmopathy. The definition of stable Graves' hyperthyroidism was no ophthalmopathy progression within 18 months. V was shortened by 1 base and J by 3 bases, with 7 bases between the two germline ends. The CDR3 covers 13 residues. CDR1 is SGHNT, CDR2 YENEEA, per germline. Amplification of TCR beta CDR3 regions used RNA as the template. RT-PCR in the first round (using the HTBI primer set) targeted the TCR CDR3. MiXCR, applied by TCRdb to the multiplex PCR reads, yields one record per CDR3 protein. The sample shows approximately 530,000 distinct CDR3 sequences, roughly 17% of them seen only once. Broader study findings: Ophthalmopathy stood apart from stable hyperthyroidism in a 13 V-J model.

This clonotype was recorded many times. What it binds is not known. The sample consisted of blood. The clonotype comes from a woman younger than 35 with Graves' hyperthyroidism. V is TRBV11-3 and J is TRBJ2-7; D remains unclear. The CDR3 nucleotides are TGTGCCAGCAGCTTAGGACACGGCTACGAGCAGTACTTC. This encodes CASSLGHGYEQYF.